This record concerns one TCR beta chain sequence. These data originate in a study of blood T cells in healthy people across ages. Germline CDR1 LGHNA, CDR2 YSLEER. This CDR3 spans 12 amino acids. Trimming took off 3 bases at V and 11 bases at J, with 10 bases between the two ends. Together with a sample-barcoded 5' primer, a J-beta primer mix was included in a second PCR lasting about 6 to 11 cycles. TCRdb re-called the 5' RACE reads with MiXCR, one entry per CDR3 protein. The data show hundreds of thousands of distinct CDR3 sequences, with about 28% seen just once and about a sixth held by the top ten.

This receptor was taken from a woman older than 75 in good health. This rearrangement joins TRBV4-3 to TRBJ1-4; weak D call: TRBD1 (5 bases). The specimen sequenced was blood. The CDR3 region has the DNA TGCGCCAGCAGCCACAACGGGGCCAAACTGTTTTTT. Protein: CASSHNGAKLFF.